This T cell receptor beta chain was obtained from a study of blood T cell repertoires in COVID-19. Study as a whole: Acute and convalescent COVID-19 samples came from the United States, Italy and Spain. The analysed material was cDNA or gDNA that came from T cells, B-cell-depleted T cells, or PBMCs.

The ends were cut back, 6 bases at V and 2 bases at J, with 8 bases in the middle. The CDR3 consists of 13 residues. Under the authors' procedure: Cell counts per sample came from amplifying reference gene primers. Method: immunoSEQ multiplex PCR; TCRdb's copy keeps in-frame clones and lacks some. V, J and clone size reflect that table, while D and trimming were determined from the DNA. The table includes about 200,000 clones, roughly 80% detected once. Comments on this clone: Other DNA sequences of this sample code for an identical CDR3.

This receptor was identified in a man between 60 and 75 years old with COVID-19, enrolled during active disease. The sequenced sample consisted of peripheral blood. The chain has TRBV12-3 or TRBV12-4 and TRBJ1-5, with D possibly being TRBD1 (5 bases). This chain's CDR3 is CASRPTGNQPQHF. Here the CDR3 DNA reads TGTGCCAGCAGACCGACAGGCAATCAGCCCCAGCATTTT.